This T cell receptor beta chain was identified during a study of T cells in Graves' hyperthyroidism and ophthalmopathy. Note on this clonotype: The antigen remains undetermined.

The source material, RNA transcripts, was used to amplify TCR beta CDR3 regions. HTBI primers were employed in a first-round RT-PCR of the TCR CDR3. TCRdb recomputed calls from the multiplex PCR reads with MiXCR, one row per CDR3 protein. The sample has some 560,000 distinct CDR3 sequences, around 15% seen once. In patients aged 18 to 65, hyperthyroidism was newly diagnosed, with duration under 2 months. Whole-study findings and limits: Ophthalmopathy, which appeared later, was predicted by the model a median around 6.9 months before onset. Researchers found most expanded thyroid clonotypes above 0.001 in blood as well.

The sample consisted of blood. The receptor was derived from a middle-aged woman with Graves' hyperthyroidism.

CDR3 region: CASSDPGLAETNEQFF. CDR3 nucleotide sequence: TGCGCCAGCAGTGACCCGGGACTAGCGGAAACCAATGAGCAGTTCTTC. V and J are TRBV10-2 and TRBJ2-1; 11 positions agree with TRBD2. Unmatched junction bases numbered 7, after V lost 3 bases and J lost 6 bases. CDR1 WSHSY and CDR2 SAAADI come from the germline V gene. The CDR3 length is 16 residues.